Presented here are 14 T cell receptor beta chains from one specimen sequenced in a study of blood T cell repertoires in COVID-19. Only in-frame clones appear in the TCRdb table, and some are missing; sequencing was by immunoSEQ multiplex PCR. The data show approximately 300,000 clones, roughly 85% seen once. Source material: PBMCs or T cells enriched from blood (not recorded which). These TCRs come from a woman between 25 and 40 years old who had been exposed to COVID-19.

The genes are TRBV30 and TRBJ2-5; tentative D call: TRBD2 (6 bases). Trimming removed 3 bases at V and 5 bases at J, with 16 bases between. The germline V gene encodes CDR1 GTSNPN and CDR2 SVGIG (reference sequence). There are 14 residues in the CDR3. DNA for the CDR3: TGTGCCTGGAGCGCACTGACTAGACGCGAGACCCAGTACTTC. Its protein product is CAWSALTRRETQYF.

The table lists this clone with a few counts. The J gene is TRBJ2-7, the V gene TRBV7-8, with TRBD2 identical over 8 bases. CDR3 length: 17 residues. Unmatched junction bases numbered 16, after V lost 8 bases and J lost 1 base. Germline CDR1 SGHVS, CDR2 FQNEAQ. Written as DNA, the CDR3 is TGTGCCAGCGCCTCTAACCGCGGGGGGCCGCCGTCCTACGAGCAGTACTTC. Translating gives CASASNRGGPPSYEQYF.

The V and J genes are TRBV5-1 and TRBJ2-1; possibly TRBD2 for D (6 bases). The CDR3 sequence is 13 residues long. Trimming pared 0 bases from V and 13 bases from J, leaving 14 bases between. From germline, CDR1 is SGHRS and CDR2 YFSETQ. For the CDR3, the DNA is TGCGCCAGCAGCTTGGATGACGGGAGAGTTCAGTTCTTC. Its translation: CASSLDDGRVQFF.

The CDR3 spells CASSERLEGSTQYF. As DNA, the CDR3 is TGTGCCAGCAGTGAACGATTGGAGGGTAGTACGCAGTATTTT. V gene TRBV6-1 combines with J gene TRBJ2-3; tentatively, D is TRBD2 (6 bases). Trimming took 2 bases from V and 8 from J, leaving 14 bases between them. CDR3 length: 14 residues. Looked up from germline, CDR1 is MNHNS and CDR2 is SASEGT.

V and J are TRBV25-1 and TRBJ2-1; the match to TRBD1 covers 7 bases. The CDR3 is 12 amino acids. Germline loops: CDR1 MGHDK, CDR2 SYGVNS. The V segment lost 6 bases and the J segment 13 bases; nucleotides outside the gene matches: 9. The CDR3 loop reads CASSLHRDSQFF. The DNA of the CDR3 is TGTGCCAGCAGCTTACACCGGGACAGTCAGTTCTTC.

This clone was found once. This sequence joins TRBV27 and TRBJ1-2; D is uncertain. Trimming took 6 bases from V and 6 from J, leaving 20 bases between them. CDR1 is MNHEY, CDR2 SMNVEV, per germline (reference sequence). This CDR3 has 15 residues. CDR3 loop: CASSPLPDSVHGYTF. The CDR3 DNA is TGTGCCAGCAGCCCTTTGCCGGACTCAGTCCATGGCTACACCTTC.

The CDR3 DNA sequence: TGTGCCAGCAGAAGAGACAGGGGCGAAAGGTACTTC. Encoded protein: CASRRDRGERYF. The chain combines TRBV12-3 or TRBV12-4 with TRBJ2-4; 8 bases align to TRBD1. The CDR3 is made up of 12 amino acids. Germline trimming cut 6 bases from V and 15 bases from J; bases unmatched to any gene: 10.

This chain uses TRBV4-3 with TRBJ2-5; tentatively, D is TRBD2 (6 bases). The CDR3 runs to 15 residues. Germline V CDR1 and CDR2: LGHNA, YSLEER. V was shortened by 1 base and J by 5 bases, with 14 bases between the two germline ends. Here the CDR3 DNA reads TGCGCCAGCAGCCAAGTTCGGGTACGGGGGGAGACCCAGTACTTC. Translating it yields CASSQVRVRGETQYF.

This rearrangement joins TRBV5-1 to TRBJ1-5; D gene uncertain. The CDR3 consists of 16 residues. CDR1 is SGHRS, CDR2 YFSETQ, per germline. V lost 0 bases to trimming and J lost 1 base, with 11 bases between them. CDR3 protein: CASSLGPLASNQPQHF. CDR3 sequence (DNA): TGCGCCAGCAGCTTGGGGCCCCTTGCCAGCAATCAGCCCCAGCATTTT. The complete variable domain, with remaining parts taken from reference TRBV5-1 and TRBJ1-5, reads KAGVTQTPRYLIKTRGQQVTLSCSPISGHRSVSWYQQTPGQGLQFLFEYFSETQRNKGNFPGRFSGRQFSNSRSEMNVSTLELGDSALYLCASSLGPLASNQPQHFGDGTRLSIL.

The chain is built from TRBV28 and TRBJ1-1; TRBD1 matches 11 bases. J was trimmed by 1 base and V by 5 bases; bases with no gene match: 6. Per germline, CDR1 MDHEN and CDR2 SYDVKM. This CDR3 has 16 residues. CDR3 sequence (DNA): TGTGCCAGCAGTCCCGGACAGGGGGCTGGGAACACTGAAGCTTTCTTT. Protein sequence: CASSPGQGAGNTEAFF.

The chain uses TRBV4-3 and TRBJ2-7; TRBD2 matches 11 bases. This CDR3 has 15 amino acids. V dropped 4 bases and J dropped 3; count of bases not matched to a gene: 5. Germline CDR1 and CDR2: LGHNA and YSLEER. CDR3 coding DNA: TGCGCCAGCAGCCCGGGACTAGCGGCAGACTACGAGCAGTACTTC. Amino acid sequence: CASSPGLAADYEQYF.

The chain combines TRBV7-2 with TRBJ2-7, with D maybe TRBD2 (5 bases). The germline V gene encodes CDR1 SGHTA and CDR2 FQGNSA. The CDR3 is 14 residues long. Trimming stripped 1 base from V and 7 bases from J, with 14 bases between. CDR3 bases: TGTGCCAGCAGCTTAGGCACTTATACTAGAGAGCAGTACTTC. Residues: CASSLGTYTREQYF.

The V gene is TRBV5-4, the J gene TRBJ2-1, with TRBD1 as a possible D gene (5 bases). V lost 0 bases to trimming and J lost 10 bases, with 20 bases between them. CDR1 SGHNT and CDR2 YYREEE come from the germline V gene (reference sequence). CDR3 size: 16 residues. The CDR3 DNA reads as TGTGCCAGCAGCTTGGCGCGCAGGGAAGGAAAAAGGGAGCAGTTCTTC. Amino acid sequence: CASSLARREGKREQFF.

This clone was detected only once. This chain's CDR3 is CASTPSSVYNEQFF. The DNA for the CDR3 is TGTGCCAGCACCCCCTCCTCGGTCTACAATGAGCAGTTCTTC. The chain joins TRBV3-1 (or the pseudogene TRBV3-2) to TRBJ2-1; D call uncertain. Germline V gene lookup returns CDR1 LGHDT and CDR2 YNNKEL (reference sequence). This CDR3 is 14 amino acids long. The V end was cut by 7 bases, the J end by 3 bases, with 13 bases between.